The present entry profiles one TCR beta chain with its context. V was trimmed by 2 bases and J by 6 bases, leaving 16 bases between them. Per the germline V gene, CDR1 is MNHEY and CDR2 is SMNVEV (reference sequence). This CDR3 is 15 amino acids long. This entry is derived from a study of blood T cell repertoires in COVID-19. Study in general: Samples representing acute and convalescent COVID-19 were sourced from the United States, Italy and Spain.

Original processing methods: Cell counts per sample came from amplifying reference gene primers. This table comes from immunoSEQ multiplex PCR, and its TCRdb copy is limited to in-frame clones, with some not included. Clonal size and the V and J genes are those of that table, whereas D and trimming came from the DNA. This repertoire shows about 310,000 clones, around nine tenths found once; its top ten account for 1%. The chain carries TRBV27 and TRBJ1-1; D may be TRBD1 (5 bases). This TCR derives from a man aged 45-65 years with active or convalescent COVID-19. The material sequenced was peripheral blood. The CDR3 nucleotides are TGTGCCAGCAGTTTACGGAAGGGGCCCTTGGCTGAAGCTTTCTTT. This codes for CASSLRKGPLAEAFF.